This T cell receptor (beta chain) stems from a study of control samples from healthy donors and cancer patients. Germline V gene sequence: CDR1 LNHDA, CDR2 SQIVND (reference sequence). The CDR3 extends over 17 amino acids. Between the trimmed V and J ends, which lost 5 bases and 0 bases, there was a span of 19 bases. TCRdb's table, derived via immunoSEQ multiplex PCR, lists solely in-frame clones and lacks some. This sample carries under 200,000 clones, 85% to 90% of them seen once, and the ten largest clones take roughly 5%. The specimen sequenced was blood. This TCR was sampled from a young woman in good health. The V gene is TRBV19, the J gene TRBJ2-5; possibly TRBD1 for D (5 bases). The CDR3 reads CASSAHPRQLYQETQYF. The CDR3 bases are TGTGCCAGTAGTGCTCACCCACGACAGCTGTACCAAGAGACCCAGTACTTC.